The 18 T cell receptor beta chains below all came from one sample that was sequenced in a study of T cell clonotyping in hematopoietic cell transplantation. Some clones are missing from TCRdb's copy, which holds only in-frame ones; the method was immunoSEQ multiplex PCR. The table has tens of thousands of clones, about 96% seen once. Sequenced: peripheral blood mononuclear cells. Receptor source: a man aged 25 to 45 in good health. Some clones in this sample may be carry-over from other donors' samples.

The chain has TRBV6-6 and TRBJ1-5; D not certain. CDR1 MNHNY and CDR2 SVGAGI come from the germline V gene (reference sequence). The CDR3 runs 15 residues. V was cut by 4 bases and J by 0 bases, with 10 bases left in between. The CDR3, as DNA: TGTGCCAGCAGTTTATCCTCTTATAGCAATCAGCCCCAGCATTTT. It encodes CASSLSSYSNQPQHF.

In its sample, this clone was seen once. CDR3 sequence: CATSVRLAESGANVLTF. For the CDR3, the DNA is TGCGCCACCAGTGTTAGACTAGCGGAATCTGGGGCCAACGTCCTGACTTTC. The chain uses TRBV5-1 and TRBJ2-6; 9 positions match TRBD2. CDR1 and CDR2 from the germline V gene are SGHRS and YFSETQ. V gave up 9 bases and J gave up 1 base; unmatched junction bases: 11. The CDR3 extends over 17 amino acids.

This rearrangement joins TRBV9 to TRBJ2-3; no reliable D call. The CDR3 totals 14 residues. CDR1 and CDR2 from the germline V gene are SGDLS and YYNGEE. Trimming removed 0 bases from V and 6 bases from J, with 11 bases in between. The DNA for the CDR3 is TGTGCCAGCAGCGTAGTAGGCCTAGTCGATACGCAGTATTTT. Protein sequence: CASSVVGLVDTQYF.

This clone occurred once. This chain joins TRBV5-4 and TRBJ2-1; no reliable D call. Germline V CDR1 and CDR2: SGHNT, YYREEE (reference sequence). This CDR3 comprises 12 residues. The V end lost 4 bases, the J end lost 6 bases, and 8 bases lay between the germline ends. The CDR3 DNA follows: TGTGCCAGCAGCCAGGCGGTCAATGAGCAGTTCTTC. The encoded protein is CASSQAVNEQFF.

The chain has TRBV9 and TRBJ2-7, with 11 positions matching TRBD2. Germline V gene sequence: CDR1 SGDLS, CDR2 YYNGEE. Trimming at V came to 0 bases and at J to 4 bases, leaving 3 bases not matched to a gene. The CDR3 has 15 amino acids. CDR3 residues: CASSVAGTSGYEQYF. CDR3 coding DNA: TGTGCCAGCAGCGTAGCCGGGACTAGCGGATACGAGCAGTACTTC.

This chain connects TRBV4-3 to TRBJ1-5; 8 positions agree with TRBD1. Looked up from germline, CDR1 is LGHNA and CDR2 is YSLEER. The CDR3 spans 14 residues. Trimming cost V 4 bases and J 6 bases; bases outside gene matches: 5. As DNA, the CDR3 is TGCGCCAGCAGCCGATCAGGACAGGGTCAGCCCCAGCATTTT. Its protein is CASSRSGQGQPQHF.

This chain uses TRBV6-1 with TRBJ1-1, with D possibly TRBD1 on 5 matching bases. Germline CDR1 reads MNHNS; CDR2 reads SASEGT. This CDR3 region has 14 residues. Trimming removed 2 bases at V and 0 bases at J, with 7 bases between. CDR3: CASSETGMNTEAFF. In DNA form, the CDR3 reads TGTGCCAGCAGTGAAACAGGTATGAACACTGAAGCTTTCTTT.

The genes are TRBV9 and TRBJ1-1; 7 bases line up with TRBD1. In germline, CDR1 is SGDLS, CDR2 YYNGEE. The CDR3 loop spans 14 amino acids. Trimming cost V 0 bases and J 3 bases; bases outside gene matches: 2. CDR3 nucleotides: TGTGCCAGCAGCGTAGGGCAGGGGGACACTGAAGCTTTCTTT. Amino acids: CASSVGQGDTEAFF. Based on the CDR3 plus reference TRBV9 and TRBJ1-1, the full variable domain is DSGVTQTPKHLITATGQRVTLRCSPRSGDLSVYWYQQSLDQGLQFLIQYYNGEERAKGNILERFSAQQFPDLHSELNLSSLELGDSALYFCASSVGQGDTEAFFGQGTRLTVV.

This sequence joins TRBV7-9 and TRBJ2-1; D is possibly TRBD2 (7 bases). Trimming stripped 0 bases from V and 8 bases from J, with 14 bases between. This CDR3 spans 15 amino acids. CDR1 is SEHNR, CDR2 FQNEAQ, per germline (reference sequence). CDR3 sequence: CASSLAGGPQYEQFF. CDR3 DNA sequence: TGTGCCAGCAGCTTAGCGGGGGGGCCTCAGTATGAGCAGTTCTTC.

The gene calls are TRBV27 and TRBJ2-5, with 8 nucleotides matching TRBD2. Germline V lookup: CDR1 MNHEY, CDR2 SMNVEV (reference sequence). V lost 6 bases and J lost 4; bases outside the gene matches: 10. The CDR3 is 15 amino acids. The CDR3 DNA sequence: TGTGCCAGCAGGACCTTTGGCGGGGGGAGAGAGACCCAGTACTTC. Translating it yields CASRTFGGGRETQYF.

The rearrangement joins TRBV28 to TRBJ1-1, with D hard to call. Trimming shortened V by 5 bases and J by 2 bases, and 9 bases separated the two germline ends. The V gene's germline CDR1 is MDHEN and CDR2 SYDVKM. This CDR3 has 13 amino acids. The CDR3 region is CASSPGYNTEAFF. DNA of the CDR3: TGTGCCAGCAGTCCGGGGTACAACACTGAAGCTTTCTTT.

The chain links TRBV9 to TRBJ2-3; 8 bases fit TRBD2. The CDR3 covers 14 residues. Germline-derived CDR1 and CDR2 are SGDLS and YYNGEE. V trimming: 0 bases; J trimming: 6 bases; junction bases outside the gene matches: 3. Here the CDR3 reads CASSVGLAGDTQYF. CDR3 sequence (DNA): TGTGCCAGCAGCGTAGGTCTAGCGGGTGATACGCAGTATTTT.

The V gene is TRBV7-2, the J gene TRBJ1-1; maybe TRBD1 (6 bases). Germline V gives CDR1 SGHTA, CDR2 FQGNSA. The CDR3 totals 15 residues. The germline V and J ends were trimmed by 5 bases and 8 bases, with 21 bases remaining between them. Here the CDR3 reads CASSRGGLLEGEAFF. The CDR3 DNA reads as TGTGCCAGCAGCCGAGGGGGGCTATTGGAGGGCGAAGCTTTCTTT.

The chain is built from TRBV6-6 and TRBJ2-7, with D tentatively TRBD2 (5 bases). V shed 2 bases and J shed 3 bases, with 14 bases lying between them. In germline, CDR1 is MNHNY, CDR2 SVGAGI (reference sequence). The CDR3 consists of 15 residues. CDR3 coding DNA: TGTGCCAGCAGTTACGAGGGAACTGCCTACTACGAGCAGTACTTC. It codes for CASSYEGTAYYEQYF.

The V gene is TRBV10-3, the J gene TRBJ1-1; possibly TRBD1 for D (5 bases). Germline-derived CDR1 and CDR2 are ENHRY and SYGVKD. The CDR3 extends over 14 amino acids. Trimming left V 4 bases short and J 0 bases short, with 9 bases between. CDR3 protein: CAISAPGVNTEAFF. The CDR3 coding sequence is TGTGCCATCAGTGCCCCGGGGGTGAACACTGAAGCTTTCTTT.

The genes are TRBV11-2 and TRBJ2-1; 8 positions match TRBD2. The CDR3 runs 17 residues. Germline CDR1 reads SGHAT; CDR2 reads FQNNGV. V gave up 5 bases and J gave up 2 bases; unmatched junction bases: 11. In DNA form, the CDR3 reads TGTGCCAGCAGCCCCCAGGGCGGCGGGAGGCCCTACAATGAGCAGTTCTTC. The encoded protein is CASSPQGGGRPYNEQFF.

The chain joins TRBV6-5 to TRBJ1-1; tentatively, D is TRBD1 (5 bases). Trimming removed 0 bases at V and 3 bases at J, with 14 bases between. CDR1 is MNHEY and CDR2 is SVGAGI in the germline V gene. The CDR3 covers 16 residues. The CDR3 sequence is CASSYSDTPGDTEAFF. As DNA, the CDR3 is TGTGCCAGCAGTTACTCGGACACTCCGGGGGACACTGAAGCTTTCTTT.

The V gene is TRBV27, the J gene TRBJ2-7, with a possible D match to TRBD2 (7 bases). CDR3 size: 15 residues. From germline, CDR1 is MNHEY and CDR2 SMNVEV (reference sequence). Trimming took off 2 bases at V and 3 bases at J, with 14 bases between the two ends. CDR3 sequence: CASSLGRGLHYEQYF. The CDR3 DNA reads as TGTGCCAGCAGTTTAGGGCGGGGGCTCCACTACGAGCAGTACTTC.